This TCR beta chain emerged from a study of cytomegalovirus exposure and HLA in healthy donors. Points from the study as a whole: Researchers counted about 150 TCR beta chains as cytomegalovirus-associated. Through in vitro validation, a few CMV-associated chains were shown to be specific for CMV antigens. Reported performance of the classifier showed diagnosis of cytomegalovirus status with high specificity and sensitivity.

A word on this clone: What it recognizes is unknown.

Assay used: immunoSEQ multiplex PCR; TCRdb lists only in-frame clones, some missing. The table includes over 200,000 clones, 90% detected once. Donors were drawn from the approximately 120-subject validation cohort, separate from the roughly 700-subject first cohort. In germline, CDR1 is SGHNT, CDR2 YYREEE (reference sequence). This CDR3 is 14 amino acids long. The V end was cut by 8 bases, the J end by 8 bases, with 20 bases between. Sequenced: PBMCs. This sequence originates from a woman younger than 30 in good health and CMV-seronegative. The rearrangement joins TRBV5-4 to TRBJ1-5; D may be TRBD1 (6 bases). The CDR3 bases are TGTGCCAGGGAACAGGGTATGAAGACTGAGCCCCAGCATTTT. Its protein product is CAREQGMKTEPQHF.